These T cell receptor beta chains were read from a single sample in a study of technical replicates of blood from a handful of donors. The assay was immunoSEQ multiplex PCR, and TCRdb's table has in-frame clones only and misses some. This table has approximately 49,000 clones, 80% to 95% appearing once. The sample comprised PBMCs. The receptors shown here come from a human donor in good health. Some clones in this sample may be carry-over from other donors' samples. Both conserved end residues are part of each CDR3. D genes are given only for firm matches. A clone size is listed for some rows: how often the clone was seen (once, few, many), or a class if it is expanded.

TRBV19,.,few,TRBJ1-5,18,CASMRGGRAIDSNQPQHF,TGTGCCAGTATGAGGGGGGGCAGGGCTATAGATAGCAATCAGCCCCAGCATTTT
TRBV30,TRBD1,once,TRBJ1-5,19,CAWSEIRPAGTGLAQPQHF,TGTGCCTGGAGTGAGATCCGACCCGCCGGGACAGGGCTGGCTCAGCCCCAGCATTTT
TRBV2,TRBD2,few,TRBJ2-1,15,CASRKTSGGAVEQFF,TGTGCCAGCAGAAAGACTAGCGGGGGGGCCGTTGAGCAGTTCTTC
TRBV18,TRBD2,.,TRBJ2-3,16,CASSRGTSYSTDTQYF,TGTGCCAGCTCTCGGGGGACTAGCTATAGCACAGATACGCAGTATTTT
TRBV7-9,TRBD2,.,TRBJ2-3,15,CASSPTSGRTDTQYF,TGTGCCAGCAGCCCCACTAGCGGGAGAACAGATACGCAGTATTTT
TRBV11-3,TRBD2,few,TRBJ2-3,16,CASSLESSGGTDTQYF,TGTGCCAGCAGCTTAGAATCTAGCGGGGGCACAGATACGCAGTATTTT
TRBV30,TRBD1,.,TRBJ2-7,13,CACGQGGLYEQYF,TGTGCCTGTGGACAGGGGGGACTCTACGAGCAGTACTTC
TRBV2,TRBD2,.,TRBJ2-5,18,CASSAGPLAGGPLETQYF,TGTGCCAGCAGTGCAGGACCGTTAGCGGGAGGGCCTTTAGAGACCCAGTACTTC
TRBV30,TRBD2,.,TRBJ2-1,14,CAWLSGRGSDEQFF,TGTGCCTGGCTCAGCGGGAGGGGGTCCGATGAGCAGTTCTTC
TRBV2,TRBD1,.,TRBJ2-3,17,CASSEADRARNTDTQYF,TGTGCCAGCAGTGAAGCCGACAGGGCTAGAAACACAGATACGCAGTATTTT
TRBV4-1,.,once,TRBJ2-2,15,CASSSLGGDTGELFF,TGCGCCAGCAGCTCCCTGGGGGGAGACACCGGGGAGCTGTTTTTT
TRBV25-1,.,.,TRBJ1-4,14,CASSEFATNEKLFF,TGTGCCAGCAGTGAATTCGCAACTAATGAAAAACTGTTTTTT
TRBV20-1,.,once,TRBJ1-1,11,CSASLNTEAFF,TGCAGTGCTAGCTTGAACACTGAAGCTTTCTTT
TRBV6-1,.,.,TRBJ1-1,14,CASSEWGGNTEAFF,TGTGCCAGCAGTGAATGGGGGGGGAACACTGAAGCTTTCTTT
TRBV5-1,TRBD1,.,TRBJ1-2,15,CASSYRDRGTDGYTF,TGCGCCAGCAGCTATAGGGACAGGGGGACGGATGGCTACACCTTC
TRBV6-1,TRBD2,.,TRBJ2-2,18,CASSGRWESGGYTGELFF,TGTGCCAGCAGTGGACGGTGGGAAAGCGGGGGGTACACCGGGGAGCTGTTTTTT
TRBV10-3,.,.,TRBJ1-6,14,CAIGQTEHNSPLHF,TGTGCCATCGGGCAGACCGAGCATAATTCACCCCTCCACTTT
TRBV4-1,TRBD1,few,TRBJ1-5,14,CASSRGTGVQPQHF,TGCGCCAGCAGCCGCGGGACAGGGGTCCAGCCCCAGCATTTT
TRBV5-5,TRBD1,few,TRBJ1-1,14,CASSLTGANTEAFF,TGTGCCAGCAGCCTGACAGGGGCGAACACTGAAGCTTTCTTT
TRBV4-3,.,.,TRBJ2-6,16,CASSQGLGSGANVLTF,TGCGCCAGCAGCCAAGGACTGGGCTCTGGGGCCAACGTCCTGACTTTC
TRBV4-3,.,.,TRBJ2-1,13,CASSQDQVGEQFF,TGCGCCAGCAGCCAAGATCAGGTCGGTGAGCAGTTCTTC
TRBV5-8,.,.,TRBJ1-1,12,CASSSTTGEAFF,TGTGCCAGCAGCTCTACGACAGGTGAAGCTTTCTTT
TRBV7-2,.,.,TRBJ2-6,17,CASIPWAGLGGANVLTF,TGTGCCAGCATCCCCTGGGCGGGGCTGGGCGGGGCCAACGTCCTGACTTTC
TRBV7-2,TRBD2,.,TRBJ2-3,15,CASSFESGGTDTQYF,TGTGCCAGCAGCTTTGAGAGCGGGGGCACAGATACGCAGTATTTT
TRBV4-3,TRBD1,.,TRBJ2-2,16,CASSQGTGWNTGELFF,TGCGCCAGCAGCCAAGGGACAGGGTGGAACACCGGGGAGCTGTTTTTT
TRBV18,TRBD2,.,TRBJ2-2,14,CASSPGLATGELFF,TGTGCCAGCTCACCAGGACTAGCGACCGGGGAGCTGTTTTTT
TRBV6-1,.,.,TRBJ1-5,15,CASRTVDSSDQPQHF,TGTGCCAGCAGGACCGTAGACAGTTCAGATCAGCCCCAGCATTTT
TRBV6-1,.,.,TRBJ1-1,13,CASRQLTNTEAFF,TGTGCCAGCCGACAGTTAACGAACACTGAAGCTTTCTTT
TRBV5-1,TRBD2,once,TRBJ2-4,16,CASSLGPGLENHIQYF,TGCGCCAGCAGCTTGGGCCCCGGACTAGAGAATCACATTCAGTACTTC
TRBV19,.,.,TRBJ1-3,14,CASSILGTGNTIYF,TGTGCCAGTAGTATTCTGGGCACTGGAAACACCATATATTTT
TRBV7-9,.,once,TRBJ2-1,15,CASNRARDPHNEQFF,TGTGCCAGCAACCGAGCCAGGGATCCCCACAATGAGCAGTTCTTC
TRBV5-6,.,.,TRBJ2-1,14,CASSFYSASNEQFF,TGTGCCAGCAGCTTCTATTCAGCGTCCAATGAGCAGTTCTTC
TRBV7-9,.,.,TRBJ1-2,15,CASSPLRHATYGYTF,TGTGCCAGCAGCCCCCTCCGACACGCGACCTATGGCTACACCTTC
TRBV10-2,.,.,TRBJ2-7,12,CASSGSSYEQYF,TGCGCCAGCAGTGGCAGTTCGTACGAGCAGTACTTC
TRBV23-1,.,.,TRBJ1-2,17,CATHHSPLQGANYGYTF,TGCGCCACCCACCATTCCCCCCTCCAGGGCGCTAACTATGGCTACACCTTC
TRBV7-8,.,.,TRBJ2-2,14,CASSLERVTGELFF,TGTGCCAGCAGCTTAGAGAGGGTCACCGGGGAGCTGTTTTTT
TRBV7-2,TRBD1,.,TRBJ2-2,16,CASSYPTGPATGELFF,TGTGCCAGCAGCTACCCGACAGGGCCGGCCACCGGGGAGCTGTTTTTT
TRBV2,.,.,TRBJ2-7,13,CASRRELSYEQYF,TGTGCCAGCCGACGGGAGCTTTCCTACGAGCAGTACTTC
TRBV5-1,.,.,TRBJ2-7,12,CASSLPSYEQYF,TGCGCCAGCAGCTTGCCGTCCTACGAGCAGTACTTC
TRBV7-2,TRBD1,.,TRBJ1-5,13,CASSLRGQQPQHF,TGTGCCAGCAGCTTAAGGGGGCAGCAGCCCCAGCATTTT
TRBV5-8,TRBD2,.,TRBJ2-5,16,CASSFRISGGQETQYF,TGTGCCAGCAGCTTTAGGATTAGCGGGGGGCAAGAGACCCAGTACTTC
TRBV6-5,TRBD2,.,TRBJ2-7,15,CASSYGLAGIDEQYF,TGTGCCAGCAGTTACGGACTAGCGGGAATCGACGAGCAGTACTTC
TRBV4-3,.,.,TRBJ2-6,15,CASSQQVTGANVLTF,TGCGCCAGCAGCCAACAGGTCACTGGGGCCAACGTCCTGACTTTC
TRBV11-2,TRBD2,.,TRBJ2-5,15,CASSLAGGGAGTQYF,TGTGCCAGCAGCTTAGCCGGCGGGGGGGCAGGGACCCAGTACTTC
TRBV4-3,.,.,TRBJ1-1,14,CASSQEGQGSEAFF,TGCGCCAGCAGCCAAGAAGGCCAGGGTTCTGAAGCTTTCTTT
TRBV12-5,.,few,TRBJ1-6,11,CASGWGAPLHF,TGTGCTAGTGGTTGGGGCGCACCCCTCCACTTT